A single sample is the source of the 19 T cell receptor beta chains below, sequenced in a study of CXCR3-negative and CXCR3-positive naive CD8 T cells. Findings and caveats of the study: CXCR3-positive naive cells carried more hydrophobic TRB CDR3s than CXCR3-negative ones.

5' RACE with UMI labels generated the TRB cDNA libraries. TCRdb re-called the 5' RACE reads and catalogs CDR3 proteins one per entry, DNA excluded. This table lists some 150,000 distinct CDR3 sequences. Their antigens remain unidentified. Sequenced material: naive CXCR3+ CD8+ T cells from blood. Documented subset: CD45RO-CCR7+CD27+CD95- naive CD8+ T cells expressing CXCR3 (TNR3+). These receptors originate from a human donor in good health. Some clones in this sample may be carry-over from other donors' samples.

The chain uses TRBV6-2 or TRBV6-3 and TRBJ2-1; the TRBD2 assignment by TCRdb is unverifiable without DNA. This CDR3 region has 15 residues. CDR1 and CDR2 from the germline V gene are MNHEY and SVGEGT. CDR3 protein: CASSSNAGGPYEQFF.

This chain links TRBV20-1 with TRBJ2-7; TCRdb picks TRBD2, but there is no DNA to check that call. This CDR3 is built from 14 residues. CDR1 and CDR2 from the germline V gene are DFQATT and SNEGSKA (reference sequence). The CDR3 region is CSAPGLPNAYEQYF.

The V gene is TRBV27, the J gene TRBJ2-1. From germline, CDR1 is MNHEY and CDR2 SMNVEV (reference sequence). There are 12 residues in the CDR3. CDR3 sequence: CASRGIRNEQFF.

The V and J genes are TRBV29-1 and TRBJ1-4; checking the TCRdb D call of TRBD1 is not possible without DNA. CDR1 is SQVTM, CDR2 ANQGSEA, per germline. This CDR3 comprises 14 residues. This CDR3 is CSVGLRDRDEKLFF.

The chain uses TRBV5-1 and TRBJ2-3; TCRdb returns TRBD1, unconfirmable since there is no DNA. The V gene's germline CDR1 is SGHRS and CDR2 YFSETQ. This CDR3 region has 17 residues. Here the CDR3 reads CASGLLGAELSTDTQYF.

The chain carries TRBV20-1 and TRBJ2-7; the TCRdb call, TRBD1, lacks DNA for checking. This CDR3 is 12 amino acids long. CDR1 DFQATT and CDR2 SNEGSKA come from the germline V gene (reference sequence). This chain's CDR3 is CSARVQGYEQYF.

The CDR3 region is CASSEAIAGRYEQYF. The rearrangement joins TRBV2 to TRBJ2-7; TCRdb designates TRBD1, a call that cannot be tested without DNA. CDR3 length: 15 residues. CDR1 SNHLY and CDR2 FYNNEI come from the germline V gene.

CDR3 sequence reads: CASSSRGGDYGYTF. The chain links TRBV7-3 to TRBJ1-2; TCRdb's assignment of TRBD1 cannot be checked, as there is no DNA. Germline CDR1 SGHTA, CDR2 FQGTGA. The length of the CDR3 is 14 residues.

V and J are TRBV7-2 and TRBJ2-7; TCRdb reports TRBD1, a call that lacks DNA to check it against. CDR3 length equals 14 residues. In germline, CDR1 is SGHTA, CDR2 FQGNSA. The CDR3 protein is CASSFAGHPYEQYF.

The chain's CDR3 is CASSLGYRSRNEQFF. This chain links TRBV27 with TRBJ2-1. In germline, CDR1 is MNHEY, CDR2 SMNVEV (reference sequence). The CDR3 extends over 15 amino acids.

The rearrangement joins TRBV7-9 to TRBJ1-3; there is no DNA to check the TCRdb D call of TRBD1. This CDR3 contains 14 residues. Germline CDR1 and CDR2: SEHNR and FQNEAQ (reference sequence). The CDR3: CASSARDRDDTIYF.

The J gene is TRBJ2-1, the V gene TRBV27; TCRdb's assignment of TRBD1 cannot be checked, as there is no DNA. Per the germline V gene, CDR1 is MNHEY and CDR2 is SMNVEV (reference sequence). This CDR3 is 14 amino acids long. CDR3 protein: CASGGGVAYNEQFF.

Here the CDR3 reads CSVGGGVTDTQYF. The gene calls are TRBV29-1 and TRBJ2-3; absent DNA, TCRdb's TRBD1 call cannot be checked. The germline gives CDR1 SQVTM, CDR2 ANQGSEA. The CDR3 has 13 residues.

Here the CDR3 reads CASRRVKYYEQYF. The chain combines TRBV12-3 or TRBV12-4 with TRBJ2-7. This CDR3 spans 13 amino acids.

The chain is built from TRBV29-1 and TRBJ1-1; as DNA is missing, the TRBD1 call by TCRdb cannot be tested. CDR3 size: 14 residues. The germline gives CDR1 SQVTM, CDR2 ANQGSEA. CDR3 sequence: CSVDAQGAGTEAFF.

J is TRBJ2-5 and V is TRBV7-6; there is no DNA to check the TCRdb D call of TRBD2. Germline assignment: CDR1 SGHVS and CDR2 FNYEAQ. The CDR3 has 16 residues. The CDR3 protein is CASSLVAEEYQETQYF.

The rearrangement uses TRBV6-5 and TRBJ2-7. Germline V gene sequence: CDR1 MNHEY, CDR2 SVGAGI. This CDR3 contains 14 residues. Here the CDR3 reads CASSYGQTFGEQYF.

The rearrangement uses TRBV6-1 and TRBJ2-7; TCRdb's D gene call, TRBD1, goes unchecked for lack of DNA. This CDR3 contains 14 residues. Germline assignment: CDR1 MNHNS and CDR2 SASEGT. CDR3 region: CASNDRGRIYEQYF.

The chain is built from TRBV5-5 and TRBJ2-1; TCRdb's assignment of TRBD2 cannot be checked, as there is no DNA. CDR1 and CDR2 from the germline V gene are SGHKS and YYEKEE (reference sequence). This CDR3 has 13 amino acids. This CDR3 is CASLAGGLNEQFF.